This entry describes one T cell receptor (beta chain). The antigen remains undetermined. This specimen comes from a study of cytomegalovirus exposure and HLA in healthy donors. Study as a whole: Around 80 million unique TCR sequences came from HLA-typed donors in an early release. Study-wide results and caveats: CMV antigen specificity of three CMV-associated chains was confirmed in vitro.

After removal of 4 bases from V and 3 bases from J, the junction contained 6 bases not matched to a gene. CDR3 size: 14 residues. CDR1 is WNHNN and CDR2 is SYGVQD in the germline V gene (reference sequence). Primers included in the PCR were 60 Vbeta and 13 Jbeta primers. Sequenced by immunoSEQ multiplex PCR; TCRdb stores in-frame clones only, minus some. Of fewer than 150,000 clones listed, over 60% are singletons. The TCR sequence derives from a woman aged 40 to 50 in good health and CMV-seropositive. The chain uses TRBV10-1 and TRBJ2-7; TRBD1 matches 7 bases. The sample comprised PBMCs. This CDR3 reads CASSVHRGYYEQYF. The CDR3 DNA sequence: TGCGCCAGCAGTGTTCACAGGGGTTACTACGAGCAGTACTTC.